This T cell receptor beta chain emerged from a study of shared clonotypes between healthy human individuals. Looking at the study overall: Aged 18 to 49, the donors were two women and a few men.

Each cell subset's genomic DNA was divided evenly among several immunoSEQ plates. The data were produced by immunoSEQ multiplex PCR, yet TCRdb's version contains in-frame clones alone and is incomplete. The table shows about 800,000 clones, with roughly 96% occurring only once. It was CD45RO-negative cells, positively selected for CCR7, that made up naive CD8 cells, with terminally differentiated effector memory CD45RA+ cells excluded. CDR1 MDHEN and CDR2 SYDVKM come from the germline V gene. The CDR3 has 11 residues. The V and J ends lost 8 bases and 7 bases respectively, with 11 bases between them.

This TCR was recovered from a young man in good health. What was sequenced was naive CD8+ T cells sorted from blood. V and J are TRBV28 and TRBJ1-2; TRBD1 is a possible D gene (5 bases). The CDR3 coding sequence is TGTGCCAGCCGGCCCCAGGGTGGCTACACCTTC. Its protein product is CASRPQGGYTF.